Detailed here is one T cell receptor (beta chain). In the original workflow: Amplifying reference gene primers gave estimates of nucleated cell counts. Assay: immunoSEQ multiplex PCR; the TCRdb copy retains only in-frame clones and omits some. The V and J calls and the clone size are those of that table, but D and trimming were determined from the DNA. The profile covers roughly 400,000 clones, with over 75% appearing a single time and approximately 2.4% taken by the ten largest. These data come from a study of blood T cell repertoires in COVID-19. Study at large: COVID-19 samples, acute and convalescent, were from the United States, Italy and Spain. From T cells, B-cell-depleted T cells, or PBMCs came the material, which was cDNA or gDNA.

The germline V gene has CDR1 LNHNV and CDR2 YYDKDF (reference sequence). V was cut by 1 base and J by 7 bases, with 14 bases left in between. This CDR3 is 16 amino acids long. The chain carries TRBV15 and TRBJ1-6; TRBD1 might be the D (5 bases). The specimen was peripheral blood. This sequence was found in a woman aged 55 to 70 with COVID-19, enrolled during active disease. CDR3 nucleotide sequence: TGTGCCACCAGCAGAGGGGGGGGGAGGGCGAATTCACCCCTCCACTTT. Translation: CATSRGGGRANSPLHF.